This record looks at one TCR beta chain sequence and its context. The identical CDR3 is also encoded by other nucleotide sequences in the sample. The CDR3 spans 14 residues. V shed 0 bases and J 6 bases; nucleotides not matched to a gene: 4. Germline-derived CDR1 and CDR2 are SGHRS and YFSETQ. Method: immunoSEQ multiplex PCR; TCRdb's copy keeps in-frame clones and lacks some. The sample consists of under 250,000 clones, about 87% of them appearing once. These data belong to a study of blood T cell repertoires in COVID-19. The TCR was taken from a woman in her twenties or thirties with COVID-19, enrolled during active disease. The chain is built from TRBV5-1 and TRBJ2-3; 7 positions agree with TRBD2. Sequencing input: peripheral blood. The CDR3 bases are TGCGCCAGCAGCTTGGGACTAGCAACTGATACGCAGTATTTT. Encoded protein: CASSLGLATDTQYF.